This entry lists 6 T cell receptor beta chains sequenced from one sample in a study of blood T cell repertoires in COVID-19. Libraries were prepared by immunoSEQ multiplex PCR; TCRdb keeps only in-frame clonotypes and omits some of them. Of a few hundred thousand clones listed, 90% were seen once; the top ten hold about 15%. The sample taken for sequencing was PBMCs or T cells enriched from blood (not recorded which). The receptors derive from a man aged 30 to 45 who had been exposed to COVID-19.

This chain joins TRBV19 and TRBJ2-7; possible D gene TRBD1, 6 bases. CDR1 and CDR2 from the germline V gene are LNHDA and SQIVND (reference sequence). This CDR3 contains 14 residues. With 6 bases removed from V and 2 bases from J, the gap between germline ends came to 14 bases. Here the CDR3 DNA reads TGTGCCAGTAGCATCGCAGGGGCGCCCTACGAGCAGTACTTC. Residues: CASSIAGAPYEQYF.

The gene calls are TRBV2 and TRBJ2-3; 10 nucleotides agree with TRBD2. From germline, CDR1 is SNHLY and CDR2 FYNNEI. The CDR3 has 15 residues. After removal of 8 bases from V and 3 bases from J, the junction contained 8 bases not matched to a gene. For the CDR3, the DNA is TGTGCCAGCCGCCACCCGGGACTAGCGACAGATACGCAGTATTTT. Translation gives CASRHPGLATDTQYF.

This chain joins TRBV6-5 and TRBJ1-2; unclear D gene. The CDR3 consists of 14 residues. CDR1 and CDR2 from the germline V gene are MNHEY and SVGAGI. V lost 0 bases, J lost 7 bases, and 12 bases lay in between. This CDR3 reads CASSYSTGEGGYTF. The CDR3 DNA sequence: TGTGCCAGCAGTTACTCGACCGGAGAAGGTGGCTACACCTTC.

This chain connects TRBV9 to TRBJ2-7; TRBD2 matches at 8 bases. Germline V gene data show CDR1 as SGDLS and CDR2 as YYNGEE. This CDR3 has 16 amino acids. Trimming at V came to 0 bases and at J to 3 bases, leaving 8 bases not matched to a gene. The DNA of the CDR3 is TGTGCCAGCAGCGTAGAGGCGGGGGGAACGATCTACGAGCAGTACTTC. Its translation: CASSVEAGGTIYEQYF.

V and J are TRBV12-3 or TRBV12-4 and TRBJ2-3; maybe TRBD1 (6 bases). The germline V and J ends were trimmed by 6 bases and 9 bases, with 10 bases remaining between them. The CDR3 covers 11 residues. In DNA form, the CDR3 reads TGTGCCAGCAGCTACAGGGAAACGCAGTATTTT. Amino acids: CASSYRETQYF.

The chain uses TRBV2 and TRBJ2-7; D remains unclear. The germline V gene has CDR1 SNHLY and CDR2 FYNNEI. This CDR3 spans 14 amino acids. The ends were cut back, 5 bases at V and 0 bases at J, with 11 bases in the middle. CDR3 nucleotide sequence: TGTGCCAGCAGTTGGAGACTTCTCTCCTACGAGCAGTACTTC. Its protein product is CASSWRLLSYEQYF.